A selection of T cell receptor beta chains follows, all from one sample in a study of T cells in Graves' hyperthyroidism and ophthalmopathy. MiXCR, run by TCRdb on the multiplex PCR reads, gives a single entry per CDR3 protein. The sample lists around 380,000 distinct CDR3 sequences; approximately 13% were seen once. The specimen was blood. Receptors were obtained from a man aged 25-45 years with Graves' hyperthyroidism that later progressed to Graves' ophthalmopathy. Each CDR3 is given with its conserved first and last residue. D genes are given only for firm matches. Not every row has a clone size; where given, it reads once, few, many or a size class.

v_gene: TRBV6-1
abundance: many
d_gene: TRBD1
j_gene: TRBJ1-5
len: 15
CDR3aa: CASMRNTGGSQPQHF
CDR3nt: TGTGCCAGCATGCGCAATACAGGGGGAAGTCAGCCCCAGCATTTT

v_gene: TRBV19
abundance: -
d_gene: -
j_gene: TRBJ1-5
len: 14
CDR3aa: CASSQNQGHQPQHF
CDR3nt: TGTGCCAGTAGCCAGAATCAGGGGCATCAGCCCCAGCATTTT

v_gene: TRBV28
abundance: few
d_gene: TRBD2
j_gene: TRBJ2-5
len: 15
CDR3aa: CASRRLAGGRETQYF
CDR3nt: TGTGCCAGCAGGAGACTAGCGGGGGGGCGAGAGACCCAGTACTTC

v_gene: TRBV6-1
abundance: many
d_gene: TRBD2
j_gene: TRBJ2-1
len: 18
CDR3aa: CASSEMGRKGRGGRSLFF
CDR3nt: TGTGCCAGCAGTGAAATGGGCCGCAAGGGGCGGGGGGGCCGGTCGTTGTTCTTC

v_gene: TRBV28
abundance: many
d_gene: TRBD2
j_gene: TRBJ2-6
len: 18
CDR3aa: CASMTSGGARSGANVLTF
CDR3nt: TGTGCCAGCATGACTAGCGGGGGGGCCCGCTCTGGGGCCAACGTCCTGACTTTC

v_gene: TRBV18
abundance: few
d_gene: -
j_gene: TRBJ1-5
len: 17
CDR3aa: CASSPFEIGGNNQPQHF
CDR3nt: TGTGCCAGCTCACCCTTCGAGATCGGGGGGAACAATCAGCCCCAGCATTTT

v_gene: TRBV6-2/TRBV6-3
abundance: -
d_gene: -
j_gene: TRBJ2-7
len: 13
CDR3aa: CASSYGSNYEQYF
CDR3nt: TGTGCCAGCAGTTACGGCAGCAACTACGAGCAGTACTTC

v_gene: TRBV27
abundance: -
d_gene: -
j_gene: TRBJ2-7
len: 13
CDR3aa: CASSLGSVSEQYF
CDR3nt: TGTGCCAGCAGTTTGGGATCGGTTTCCGAGCAGTACTTC

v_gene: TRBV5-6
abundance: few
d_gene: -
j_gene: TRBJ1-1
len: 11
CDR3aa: CASSQNQEAFF
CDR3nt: TGTGCCAGCAGCCAGAACCAAGAAGCTTTCTTT

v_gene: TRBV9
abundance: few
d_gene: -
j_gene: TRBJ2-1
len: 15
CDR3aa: CASSVQDASYNEQFF
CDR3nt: TGTGCCAGCAGCGTCCAGGATGCCTCCTACAATGAGCAGTTCTTC

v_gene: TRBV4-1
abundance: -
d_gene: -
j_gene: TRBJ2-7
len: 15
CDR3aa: CASRPARGLGYEQYF
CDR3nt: TGCGCCAGCAGACCGGCCCGGGGGCTGGGCTACGAGCAGTACTTC

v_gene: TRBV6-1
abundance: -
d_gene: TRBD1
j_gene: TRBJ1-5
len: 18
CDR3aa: CASSGRDSLFRRNQPQHF
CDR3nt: TGTGCCAGCAGTGGCCGGGACAGTCTTTTTCGTCGCAATCAGCCCCAGCATTTT

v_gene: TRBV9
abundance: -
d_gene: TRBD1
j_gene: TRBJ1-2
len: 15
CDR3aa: CASSVEQGANYGYTF
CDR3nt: TGTGCCAGCAGCGTAGAACAGGGGGCGAACTATGGCTACACCTTC

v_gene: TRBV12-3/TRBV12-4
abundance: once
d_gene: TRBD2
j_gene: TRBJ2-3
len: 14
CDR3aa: CASSFGGAPDTQYF
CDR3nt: TGTGCCAGCAGTTTCGGGGGGGCCCCAGATACGCAGTATTTT

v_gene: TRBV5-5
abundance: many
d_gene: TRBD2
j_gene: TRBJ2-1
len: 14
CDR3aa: CASIGLAGLNEQFF
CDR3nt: TGTGCCAGCATAGGGCTAGCGGGGCTCAATGAGCAGTTCTTC

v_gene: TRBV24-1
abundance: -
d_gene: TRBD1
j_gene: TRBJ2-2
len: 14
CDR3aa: CATRDRGNTGELFF
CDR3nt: TGTGCCACCCGGGACAGGGGGAACACCGGGGAGCTGTTTTTT

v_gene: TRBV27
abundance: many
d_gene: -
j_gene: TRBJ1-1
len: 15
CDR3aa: CASSTPDRLNTEAFF
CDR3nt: TGTGCCAGCAGTACTCCGGACAGACTGAACACTGAAGCTTTCTTT

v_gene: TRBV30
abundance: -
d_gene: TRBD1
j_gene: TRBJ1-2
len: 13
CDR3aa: CAWSQGGLGGYTF
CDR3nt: TGTGCCTGGAGTCAGGGGGGGCTTGGTGGCTACACCTTC

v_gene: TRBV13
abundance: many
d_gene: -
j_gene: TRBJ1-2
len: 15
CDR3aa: CASSLSPIAEVGYTF
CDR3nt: TGTGCCAGCAGCTTATCCCCCATCGCAGAAGTGGGCTACACCTTC

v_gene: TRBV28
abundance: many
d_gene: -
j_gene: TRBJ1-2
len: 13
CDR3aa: CASKLQGNYGYTF
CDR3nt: TGTGCCAGCAAACTACAGGGTAACTATGGCTACACCTTC

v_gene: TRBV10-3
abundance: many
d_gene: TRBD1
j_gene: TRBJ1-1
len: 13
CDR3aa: CAIRGDRGTEAFF
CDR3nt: TGTGCCATAAGAGGTGACAGGGGTACTGAAGCTTTCTTT

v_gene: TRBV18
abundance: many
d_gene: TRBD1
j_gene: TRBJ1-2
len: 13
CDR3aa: CASSQDRGSGYTF
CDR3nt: TGTGCCAGCTCACAGGACAGGGGAAGCGGCTACACCTTC

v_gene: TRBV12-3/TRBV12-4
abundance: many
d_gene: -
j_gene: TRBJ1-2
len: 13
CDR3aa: CASSRGIGYGYTF
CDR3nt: TGTGCCAGTAGTCGGGGTATCGGCTATGGCTACACCTTC